This TCR beta chain was recovered during a study of T cell responses to AZD1222 COVID-19 vaccine. Data came from immunoSEQ multiplex PCR; TCRdb stores just in-frame clones and leaves some out. The sample carries about 190,000 clones, almost 95% recorded once. Of note for this clone: Its matching antigen is unknown.

Study-level findings and limits: Repertoires were sampled only after the peak T cell response. White British people made up most donors, females outnumbered males, and clonal diversity was possibly underestimated. Unmutated variant regions are reportedly targeted by nearly half of spike-specific TCRs. At study baseline, merely several AZD1222 recipients were seropositive.

Trimming shortened V by 4 bases and J by 1 base, and 13 bases separated the two germline ends. This CDR3 is built from 15 residues. Germline CDR1 and CDR2: MNHEY and SMNVEV (reference sequence). V is TRBV27 and J is TRBJ1-1, with a tentative D call TRBD1 (6 bases). The starting material was peripheral blood, obtained on day 0 of AZD1222 vaccination. This sequence was found in an adult in good health. CDR3 bases: TGTGCCAGCAGTTGGTGGGGGCGGAAGAACACTGAAGCTTTCTTT. This encodes CASSWWGRKNTEAFF.